The 20 T cell receptor beta chains reported below all come from one sample, sequenced in a study of blood T cell repertoires in COVID-19. The table came from immunoSEQ multiplex PCR; TCRdb's copy has only in-frame clones and leaves some out. In the table there are some 20,000 clones, about 81% of which are singletons. The sequenced sample consisted of peripheral blood. These receptors all come from a man between 60 and 75 years old with acute or convalescent COVID-19.

This clone turned up a few times. This rearrangement joins TRBV11-2 to TRBJ2-3; a possible D gene is TRBD2 (5 bases). From germline, CDR1 is SGHAT and CDR2 FQNNGV. Between the trimmed V and J ends, which lost 5 bases and 3 bases, there was a span of 21 bases. CDR3 length: 17 amino acids. The CDR3 reads CASSPPGIFFRTDTQYF. CDR3 DNA: TGTGCCAGCAGCCCCCCCGGGATCTTCTTTCGGACAGATACGCAGTATTTT. The variable domain in full, completed from reference TRBV11-2 and TRBJ2-3, reads EAGVAQSPRYKIIEKRQSVAFWCNPISGHATLYWYQQILGQGPKLLIQFQNNGVVDDSQLPKDRFSAERLKGVDSTLKIQPAKLEDSAVYLCASSPPGIFFRTDTQYFGPGTRLTVL.

The chain combines TRBV11-2 with TRBJ1-1, with D unresolved. The CDR3 has 13 amino acids. CDR1 is SGHAT and CDR2 is FQNNGV in the germline V gene. The V gene lost 2 bases and the J gene lost 1 base, with 5 bases spanning the gap. The CDR3: CASSLTRNTEAFF. DNA for the CDR3: TGTGCCAGCAGCTTAACTAGGAACACTGAAGCTTTCTTT.

The rearrangement joins TRBV9 to TRBJ1-4, with a weak D call TRBD1 (5 bases). The V gene's germline CDR1 is SGDLS and CDR2 YYNGEE. The CDR3 runs 15 residues. Trimming took off 2 bases at V and 6 bases at J, with 14 bases between the two ends. The CDR3 nucleotides read TGTGCCAGCAGCGTGAGGGACTGGGAAGATGAAAAACTGTTTTTT. Amino acids: CASSVRDWEDEKLFF.

This chain links TRBV2 with TRBJ2-3, with 14 bases aligning to TRBD2. CDR3 size: 14 residues. The germline gives CDR1 SNHLY, CDR2 FYNNEI. With V trimmed by 6 bases and J by 6 bases, 2 bases remained unmatched. CDR3 DNA sequence: TGTGCCAGCAGACGGACTAGCGGGGGGGATACGCAGTATTTT. Protein sequence: CASRRTSGGDTQYF. Combining the CDR3 with reference TRBV2 and TRBJ2-3 gives the whole variable domain EPEVTQTPSHQVTQMGQEVILRCVPISNHLYFYWYRQILGQKVEFLVSFYNNEISEKSEIFDDQFSVERPDGSNFTLKIRSTKLEDSAMYFCASRRTSGGDTQYFGPGTRLTVL.

The V gene is TRBV27, the J gene TRBJ2-3; D remains ambiguous. Per germline, CDR1 MNHEY and CDR2 SMNVEV (reference sequence). This CDR3 contains 11 residues. Trimming shortened V by 4 bases and J by 5 bases, and 4 bases separated the two germline ends. The CDR3 bases are TGTGCCAGCAGTTCACTAGATACGCAGTATTTT. Translation: CASSSLDTQYF.

This clone appeared a few times. The J gene is TRBJ1-4, the V gene TRBV4-1, with D unresolved. V lost 1 base to trimming and J lost 4 bases, with 4 bases between them. The CDR3 length is 13 residues. The germline V gene has CDR1 MGHRA and CDR2 YSYEKL. CDR3 sequence reads: CASSQALNEKLFF. CDR3 DNA sequence: TGCGCCAGCAGCCAAGCCCTTAATGAAAAACTGTTTTTT.

This sequence joins TRBV5-1 and TRBJ1-2; D gene uncertain. Germline V gives CDR1 SGHRS, CDR2 YFSETQ. The CDR3 is 12 amino acids. The V gene lost 4 bases and the J gene lost 4 bases, with 8 bases spanning the gap. CDR3 region: CASSADSYGYTF. The CDR3 DNA is TGCGCCAGCAGCGCCGACTCCTATGGCTACACCTTC.

This chain connects TRBV11-2 to TRBJ1-2; D unclear. CDR1 and CDR2 (germline): SGHAT, FQNNGV. V gave up 5 bases and J gave up 6 bases, with 13 bases separating them. The CDR3 spans 13 residues. The CDR3 is CASSLTAGNGYTF. DNA of the CDR3: TGTGCCAGCAGCCTAACAGCGGGGAATGGCTACACCTTC.

The chain joins TRBV5-1 to TRBJ1-1; D gene ambiguous. The CDR3 totals 13 residues. The V end was cut by 5 bases, the J end by 1 base, with 9 bases between. Per the germline V gene, CDR1 is SGHRS and CDR2 is YFSETQ. The CDR3: CASRMARNTEAFF. DNA for the CDR3: TGCGCCAGCAGAATGGCCAGGAACACTGAAGCTTTCTTT.

The chain combines TRBV18 with TRBJ2-2; tentative D call: TRBD1 (6 bases). The germline gives CDR1 KGHSH, CDR2 LQKENI. The germline V and J ends were trimmed by 4 bases and 0 bases, with 12 bases remaining between them. The CDR3 is made up of 16 amino acids. CDR3 nucleotide sequence: TGTGCCAGCTCACAGAACAGGGAAACGAACACCGGGGAGCTGTTTTTT. Its translation: CASSQNRETNTGELFF. The full variable domain, completed using reference TRBV18 and TRBJ2-2, is NAGVMQNPRHLVRRRGQEARLRCSPMKGHSHVYWYRQLPEEGLKFMVYLQKENIIDESGMPKERFSAEFPKEGPSILRIQQVVRGDSAAYFCASSQNRETNTGELFFGEGSRLTVL.

This rearrangement joins TRBV18 to TRBJ2-3, with 8 nucleotides matching TRBD1. The CDR3 spans 17 residues. V lost 4 bases and J lost 0; bases outside the gene matches: 9. CDR1 is KGHSH, CDR2 LQKENI, per germline. The CDR3 nucleotides are TGTGCCAGCTCACTGAGGACAGGGCCGATTAGCACAGATACGCAGTATTTT. As protein: CASSLRTGPISTDTQYF.

This chain links TRBV5-6 with TRBJ2-5, with 7 bases aligning to TRBD1. Germline lookup yields CDR1 SGHDT and CDR2 YYEEEE. J gave up 5 bases and V 3 bases, and 4 bases lay outside the gene matches. CDR3 length equals 13 residues. The CDR3 DNA is TGTGCCAGCAGCTCAGCAGGGGGTGAGACCCAGTACTTC. Translated, it gives CASSSAGGETQYF.

This rearrangement joins TRBV15 to TRBJ1-2, with 7 bases matching TRBD1. The CDR3 is 16 amino acids. J gave up 4 bases and V 3 bases, and 11 bases lay outside the gene matches. Per the germline V gene, CDR1 is LNHNV and CDR2 is YYDKDF (reference sequence). The CDR3 bases are TGTGCCACCAGCAGGTCCTCTGGAGGGGGCCCCTATGGCTACACCTTC. This sequence encodes CATSRSSGGGPYGYTF.

This clone has only a few counts. The chain combines TRBV10-3 with TRBJ2-1; TRBD2 matches at 8 bases. The junction had 6 bases not matched to a gene; V was cut back by 3 bases and J by 14 bases. The CDR3 length is 12 residues. CDR1 is ENHRY and CDR2 is SYGVKD in the germline V gene. The CDR3 DNA is TGTGCCATCAGTGAAGGACTAGCCGATGAGTTCTTC. This sequence encodes CAISEGLADEFF.

The J gene is TRBJ2-3, the V gene TRBV11-2; D uncertain. The CDR3 consists of 15 residues. Deletions cut 2 bases from V and 0 bases from J, with 9 bases between. Germline CDR1 SGHAT, CDR2 FQNNGV. The CDR3 sequence: CASSLSRISTDTQYF. The DNA for the CDR3 is TGTGCCAGCAGCTTAAGTAGAATTAGCACAGATACGCAGTATTTT.

The chain couples TRBV11-2 to TRBJ1-3; TRBD1 agrees at 7 bases. Germline loops: CDR1 SGHAT, CDR2 FQNNGV. The J segment lost 0 bases and the V segment lost 3 bases, leaving 8 bases of the junction unmatched. The CDR3 consists of 17 residues. Here the CDR3 reads CASSFPTGLNSGNTIYF. The CDR3 DNA reads as TGTGCCAGCAGCTTCCCGACAGGGCTTAACTCTGGAAACACCATATATTTT.

J is TRBJ1-1 and V is TRBV27, with D perhaps TRBD1 (5 bases). The CDR3 has 13 residues. V lost 8 bases to trimming and J lost 2 bases, with 12 bases between them. Looked up from germline, CDR1 is MNHEY and CDR2 is SMNVEV (reference sequence). Here the CDR3 reads CASGRQRNTEAFF. DNA for the CDR3: TGTGCCAGCGGGCGACAGCGAAACACTGAAGCTTTCTTT.

The chain couples TRBV29-1 to TRBJ2-2, with D perhaps matching TRBD2 (5 bases). The germline V gene encodes CDR1 SQVTM and CDR2 ANQGSEA. The V and J ends lost 6 bases and 5 bases respectively, with 10 bases between them. The CDR3 runs 12 residues. CDR3 DNA sequence: TGCAGCGTCGTCTCGGGAACCGGGGAGCTGTTTTTT. Encoded protein: CSVVSGTGELFF.

As regards this clone: The junction does not match germline at one end; this may be a read error. The chain couples TRBV19 to TRBJ1-1; D not certain. Germline V CDR1 and CDR2: LNHDA, SQIVND (reference sequence). The CDR3 loop spans 13 amino acids. For the CDR3, the DNA is TGCGCCTCGGGTTCCAATCCGAACACTGAAGCTTTCTTT. Protein: CASGSNPNTEAFF.

The chain carries TRBV4-1 and TRBJ1-1, with a tentative D call TRBD1 (6 bases). V gave up 4 bases and J gave up 2 bases, with 17 bases separating them. The CDR3 spans 16 residues. The germline V gene encodes CDR1 MGHRA and CDR2 YSYEKL. Here the CDR3 reads CASSPFAGGANTEAFF. CDR3 nucleotides: TGCGCCAGCAGCCCGTTCGCGGGGGGGGCAAACACTGAAGCTTTCTTT.